This T cell receptor beta chain originates from a study of cytomegalovirus exposure and HLA in healthy donors. Study results and limitations: A later analysis reportedly found that, within productive TCRs, an Asian-associated ancestry cluster had fewer N-insertions than the mean observed across the roughly 700 donors. A later analysis appeared to link common viral pathogens to several of the most significant clusters. Accurate predictions that matched the HLA-A and HLA-B alleles of most subjects were reportedly made from TCR beta sequences.

As regards this clone: The antigen is unknown.

PCR employed 60 Vbeta and 13 Jbeta primers. The data were produced by immunoSEQ multiplex PCR, yet TCRdb's version contains in-frame clones alone and is incomplete. This repertoire shows over 150,000 clones, around 82% found once; its top ten account for about 0.4%. Healthy bone marrow donors made up the cohort. The clonotype comes from a boy between 2 and 10 years old in good health and CMV-seronegative. Sequenced sample: PBMCs.

CDR3 sequence: CASSLSISVHEQFF. CDR3 DNA: TGTGCCAGCAGTTTATCGATATCGGTCCATGAGCAGTTCTTC. V is TRBV27 and J is TRBJ2-1; D is undetermined. Germline V gene lookup returns CDR1 MNHEY and CDR2 SMNVEV (reference sequence). Trimming stripped 0 bases from V and 8 bases from J, with 11 bases between. This CDR3 has 14 amino acids.